This entry lists 29 T cell receptor beta chains sequenced from one sample in a study of blood T cell repertoires in COVID-19. Method: immunoSEQ multiplex PCR; TCRdb's copy keeps in-frame clones and lacks some. Of hundreds of thousands of clones listed, 80% to 90% are singletons. Specimen: PBMCs or T cells enriched from blood (not recorded which). These receptors all come from a man aged 25-45 years who had recovered from COVID-19.

This clone came up many times. J is TRBJ1-1 and V is TRBV4-2; D is possibly TRBD1 (5 bases). Trimming left V 0 bases short and J 1 base short, with 12 bases between. CDR3 length: 16 amino acids. The germline CDR1 and CDR2 sequences are LGHNA and YNFKEQ. CDR3 nucleotide sequence: TGTGCCAGCAGCCAAGATGGAGTGCAGGGGAACACTGAAGCTTTCTTT. It encodes CASSQDGVQGNTEAFF.

The chain has TRBV4-3 and TRBJ2-3, with D maybe TRBD2 (6 bases). The germline gives CDR1 LGHNA, CDR2 YSLEER. The CDR3 covers 17 residues. V gave up 0 bases and J gave up 3 bases, with 16 bases separating them. As DNA, the CDR3 is TGCGCCAGCAGCCAAGATGGGGGGACCGGGGGAACAGATACGCAGTATTTT. Amino acid sequence: CASSQDGGTGGTDTQYF.

This chain joins TRBV7-9 and TRBJ2-1; TRBD1 is a possible D gene (6 bases). The CDR3 has 16 amino acids. V lost 2 bases to trimming and J lost 6 bases, with 17 bases between them. CDR1 SEHNR and CDR2 FQNEAQ come from the germline V gene (reference sequence). The CDR3 nucleotides read TGTGCCAGCAGCTTACCACAACAGGGTACTATCAATGAGCAGTTCTTC. Residues: CASSLPQQGTINEQFF.

The chain links TRBV6-1 to TRBJ1-1; no clear D. The V end lost 6 bases, the J end lost 0 bases, and 8 bases lay between the germline ends. Germline lookup yields CDR1 MNHNS and CDR2 SASEGT. This CDR3 contains 13 residues. Here the CDR3 reads CASRPKMNTEAFF. CDR3 nucleotides: TGTGCCAGCAGGCCTAAAATGAACACTGAAGCTTTCTTT.

The V gene is TRBV7-5, the J gene TRBJ2-2; TRBD2, the table's D call, lacks a check against the DNA. TRBV7-5 corresponds to a pseudogene. This CDR3 region has 16 residues. In nucleotides, the CDR3 is TGTGCCAGAAGCCAATTCCTGGCCCTGAGGACCGGGGAGCTGTTTTTT. Amino acid sequence: CARSQFLALRTGELFF.

The V call is TRBV7-2, the J call TRBJ2-3; possibly TRBD2 for D (6 bases). Trimming left V 0 bases short and J 0 bases short, with 7 bases between. This CDR3 contains 15 residues. The germline CDR1 and CDR2 sequences are SGHTA and FQGNSA. CDR3 protein: CASSLAGTSTDTQYF. The CDR3 DNA is TGTGCCAGCAGCTTAGCGGGGACTAGCACAGATACGCAGTATTTT.

The rearrangement links TRBV18 to TRBJ2-7, with 9 bases matching TRBD1. There are 15 residues in the CDR3. Looked up from germline, CDR1 is KGHSH and CDR2 is LQKENI. The ends lost 3 bases at V and 5 bases at J; junction bases unmatched: 8. In nucleotides, the CDR3 is TGTGCCAGCTCACCCGGACAGGGGATTTTCAACGAGCAGTACTTC. Translation: CASSPGQGIFNEQYF.

The rearrangement links TRBV6-1 to TRBJ1-6; D gene unclear. The CDR3 runs 16 residues. With 2 bases removed from V and 0 bases from J, the gap between germline ends came to 8 bases. Germline CDR1 MNHNS, CDR2 SASEGT. The CDR3 coding sequence is TGTGCCAGCAGTGAAACCGGTAGCTCCTATAATTCACCCCTCCACTTT. Its protein is CASSETGSSYNSPLHF.

This chain uses TRBV9 with TRBJ2-5; 12 bases align to TRBD2. Losses at the gene ends were 6 bases for V and 5 bases for J; bases not matched to a gene: 8. The V gene's germline CDR1 is SGDLS and CDR2 YYNGEE. The CDR3 runs to 15 residues. CDR3 in amino acids: CASTSTSGGYETQYF. CDR3 coding DNA: TGTGCCAGCACCTCGACTAGCGGGGGTTACGAGACCCAGTACTTC.

This clone was detected only once. The chain recombines TRBV18 with TRBJ1-2; TRBD1 matches at 10 bases. V shed 3 bases, J shed 8 bases, and the junction held 9 bases outside the gene matches. The germline gives CDR1 KGHSH, CDR2 LQKENI. CDR3 length equals 15 residues. The CDR3 nucleotides read TGTGCCAGCTCACCGGTCCGGGACAGGGGCCAAGGCTACACCTTC. Translating gives CASSPVRDRGQGYTF.

This chain connects TRBV11-2 to TRBJ1-3; no clear D. Between the trimmed V and J ends, which lost 5 bases and 4 bases, there was a span of 27 bases. Germline-derived CDR1 and CDR2 are SGHAT and FQNNGV. The CDR3 spans 19 residues. The CDR3 nucleotides are TGTGCCAGCAGCCCGATAGGGAGATCCTCGCAAGGGTCCGGAAACACCATATATTTT. It codes for CASSPIGRSSQGSGNTIYF.

The chain couples TRBV4-1 to TRBJ2-7; 9 bases match TRBD1. The V gene end was trimmed by 1 base and the J gene end by 4 bases; junction bases not matched to a gene: 8. Per germline, CDR1 MGHRA and CDR2 YSYEKL. The CDR3 has 16 residues. The CDR3 loop reads CASSQVPKGQGYEQYF. CDR3 coding DNA: TGCGCCAGCAGCCAAGTCCCAAAGGGACAGGGTTACGAGCAGTACTTC.

The V gene is TRBV5-6, the J gene TRBJ2-5, with unresolved D. Trimming removed 4 bases from V and 5 bases from J, with 15 bases in between. The germline V gene has CDR1 SGHDT and CDR2 YYEEEE. The CDR3 is 14 amino acids. The CDR3 coding sequence is TGTGCCAGCAGCCTGAGTGATTGGTGGGAGACCCAGTACTTC. This sequence encodes CASSLSDWWETQYF.

The rearrangement links TRBV11-2 to TRBJ2-1; D unclear. Per the germline V gene, CDR1 is SGHAT and CDR2 is FQNNGV. The CDR3 has 12 amino acids. The ends were cut back, 5 bases at V and 5 bases at J, with 7 bases in the middle. Here the CDR3 DNA reads TGTGCCAGCAGCAAGCTCAACAATGAGCAGTTCTTC. Translation gives CASSKLNNEQFF.

This chain uses TRBV5-8 with TRBJ2-7; D remains ambiguous. V was shortened by 4 bases and J by 0 bases, with 14 bases between the two germline ends. Germline values: CDR1 SGHTS, CDR2 YDEGEE. The CDR3 covers 15 residues. The CDR3 nucleotides read TGTGCCAGCAGCCCGCCGGGTGTCCTCTCCTACGAGCAGTACTTC. Translated, it gives CASSPPGVLSYEQYF.

The chain joins TRBV28 to TRBJ1-4; D may be TRBD1 (6 bases). CDR3 length equals 15 residues. V was cut by 6 bases and J by 8 bases, with 19 bases left in between. Germline V gene lookup returns CDR1 MDHEN and CDR2 SYDVKM. CDR3 nucleotides: TGTGCCAGCAGACCTCTCCGGGACAAGGGCGAAAAACTGTTTTTT. This sequence encodes CASRPLRDKGEKLFF.

The chain is built from TRBV6-2 or TRBV6-3 and TRBJ2-7, with 7 bases aligning to TRBD2. Looked up from germline, CDR1 is MNHEY and CDR2 is SVGEGT. The CDR3 runs to 14 residues. Germline trimming cut 5 bases from V and 2 bases from J; bases unmatched to any gene: 6. CDR3 sequence reads: CASSDPGGAYEQYF. The CDR3 DNA is TGTGCCAGCAGTGACCCGGGGGGAGCCTACGAGCAGTACTTC.

The chain uses TRBV29-1 and TRBJ2-3; 9 bases map to TRBD2. The V gene end was trimmed by 3 bases and the J gene end by 4 bases; junction bases not matched to a gene: 11. The length of the CDR3 is 16 residues. Germline V CDR1 and CDR2: SQVTM, ANQGSEA. For the CDR3, the DNA is TGCAGCGTTGAGGGGAACTCGCGGGGGGGACCAGATACGCAGTATTTT. Translation: CSVEGNSRGGPDTQYF.

This clone was counted a single time. The CDR3 nucleotides read TGTGCCAGCAGGGAATATACTGAAGCTTTCTTT. Its protein product is CASREYTEAFF. The rearrangement joins TRBV2 to TRBJ1-1; D remains ambiguous. The CDR3 contains 11 residues. The ends were cut back, 6 bases at V and 5 bases at J, with 7 bases in the middle. Germline V gene data show CDR1 as SNHLY and CDR2 as FYNNEI. The whole variable domain, remainder taken from reference TRBV2 and TRBJ1-1, is EPEVTQTPSHQVTQMGQEVILRCVPISNHLYFYWYRQILGQKVEFLVSFYNNEISEKSEIFDDQFSVERPDGSNFTLKIRSTKLEDSAMYFCASREYTEAFFGQGTRLTVV.

This clone was seen just once. This chain joins TRBV29-1 and TRBJ1-1; D gene uncertain. Germline V CDR1 and CDR2: SQVTM, ANQGSEA. With 2 bases removed from V and 10 bases from J, the gap between germline ends came to 8 bases. The CDR3 consists of 10 residues. The DNA of the CDR3 is TGCAGCGTTGAACCCGGTGGAGCTTTCTTT. Protein product: CSVEPGGAFF.

This sequence joins TRBV5-1 and TRBJ1-1; D remains ambiguous. The V and J ends lost 3 bases and 3 bases respectively, with 6 bases between them. CDR1 SGHRS and CDR2 YFSETQ come from the germline V gene. This CDR3 comprises 12 residues. CDR3 loop: CASSSDYTEAFF. CDR3 bases: TGCGCCAGCAGCTCCGACTACACTGAAGCTTTCTTT.

This clone occurred many times. This sequence joins TRBV19 and TRBJ2-7; the match to TRBD1 covers 10 bases. The CDR3 runs to 17 residues. Germline V gene lookup returns CDR1 LNHDA and CDR2 SQIVND (reference sequence). V was pared by 4 bases and J by 6 bases, with 15 bases of the junction left unmatched. DNA of the CDR3: TGTGCCAGTAGTACCGGACAGGGGGTGGGCAGAAAAGGCGAGCAGTACTTC. This sequence encodes CASSTGQGVGRKGEQYF. The full variable domain, rest sourced from reference TRBV19 and TRBJ2-7, is DGGITQSPKYLFRKEGQNVTLSCEQNLNHDAMYWYRQDPGQGLRLIYYSQIVNDFQKGDIAEGYSVSREKKESFPLTVTSAQKNPTAFYLCASSTGQGVGRKGEQYFGPGTRLTVT.

The chain links TRBV5-1 to TRBJ2-1; D may be TRBD1 (6 bases). CDR1 and CDR2 (germline): SGHRS, YFSETQ. The CDR3 spans 13 residues. V was trimmed by 3 bases and J by 8 bases, leaving 12 bases between them. The CDR3 sequence is CASSSGTSYEQFF. The CDR3 DNA sequence: TGCGCCAGCAGCTCCGGGACAAGCTATGAGCAGTTCTTC.

The chain joins TRBV4-3 to TRBJ1-2, with D tentatively TRBD1 (6 bases). Trimming shortened V by 0 bases and J by 8 bases, and 19 bases separated the two germline ends. The germline gives CDR1 LGHNA, CDR2 YSLEER. This CDR3 is built from 16 residues. The CDR3 DNA is TGCGCCAGCAGCCAAGATGTTGCCGGGACATGGGGGGGCTACACCTTC. Its translation is CASSQDVAGTWGGYTF.

CDR3 sequence: CASSLVGLGNEQFF. CDR3 sequence (DNA): TGTGCCAGCAGCTTAGTGGGACTAGGGAATGAGCAGTTCTTC. The chain employs TRBV11-2 and TRBJ2-1; 8 nucleotides align to TRBD2. J was trimmed by 7 bases and V by 1 base; bases with no gene match: 3. Germline assignment: CDR1 SGHAT and CDR2 FQNNGV. CDR3 length: 14 residues. Drawing the rest from reference TRBV11-2 and TRBJ2-1, the complete variable domain is EAGVAQSPRYKIIEKRQSVAFWCNPISGHATLYWYQQILGQGPKLLIQFQNNGVVDDSQLPKDRFSAERLKGVDSTLKIQPAKLEDSAVYLCASSLVGLGNEQFFGPGTRLTVL.

The chain recombines TRBV20-1 with TRBJ1-6, with a possible D match to TRBD1 (6 bases). CDR1 DFQATT and CDR2 SNEGSKA come from the germline V gene (reference sequence). This CDR3 is built from 11 residues. V lost 2 bases to trimming and J lost 10 bases, with 6 bases between them. The CDR3 here is CSARQGSPLHF. CDR3 coding DNA: TGCAGTGCTAGACAGGGGTCACCCCTCCACTTT.

Written as DNA, the CDR3 is TGCGCCAGCAGCTTGGTTCGGGCTAGCGGAACCTACAATGAGCAGTTCTTC. Translated, it gives CASSLVRASGTYNEQFF. The chain couples TRBV5-1 to TRBJ2-1; 7 bases are a match to TRBD2. The CDR3 totals 17 residues. In germline, CDR1 is SGHRS, CDR2 YFSETQ. V lost 0 bases to trimming and J lost 2 bases; unmatched junction nucleotides: 8. The variable domain in full, completed from reference TRBV5-1 and TRBJ2-1, reads KAGVTQTPRYLIKTRGQQVTLSCSPISGHRSVSWYQQTPGQGLQFLFEYFSETQRNKGNFPGRFSGRQFSNSRSEMNVSTLELGDSALYLCASSLVRASGTYNEQFFGPGTRLTVL.

This clone has just one count. The chain employs TRBV12-3 or TRBV12-4 and TRBJ1-2; D is unresolved. Deletions cut 5 bases from V and 8 bases from J, with 9 bases between. CDR3 length equals 11 residues. CDR3 DNA sequence: TGTGCCAGCAGTGCCCGAGGGGGCTACACCTTC. Translated, it gives CASSARGGYTF.

The V and J genes are TRBV7-6 and TRBJ1-3; TRBD1 matches at 7 bases. The germline V gene encodes CDR1 SGHVS and CDR2 FNYEAQ. V gave up 0 bases and J gave up 2 bases; unmatched junction bases: 7. The CDR3 has 17 amino acids. CDR3: CASSLAGGQTTGNTIYF. In DNA, the CDR3 is TGTGCCAGCAGCTTAGCGGGGGGACAGACAACTGGAAACACCATATATTTT. The full variable domain, in which reference TRBV7-6 and TRBJ1-3 provide the parts outside the CDR3, is GAGVSQSPRYKVTKRGQDVALRCDPISGHVSLYWYRQALGQGPEFLTYFNYEAQQDKSGLPNDRFSAERPEGSISTLTIQRTEQRDSAMYRCASSLAGGQTTGNTIYFGEGSWLTVV.